Here is one T cell receptor (beta chain) with its context. The antigen is unknown. This sample stems from a study of post-analysis software for immune sequencing data. The wider study: Recorded disease courses covered relapsing-remitting, secondary progressive and progressive-relapsing multiple sclerosis. Some patients had no subtype annotation. Notes on the study in general: Controls significantly exceeded multiple sclerosis patients in normalized Chao1 diversity. In patients, about 5 TRBV segments were more frequent than in controls, with TRBV5-6, TRBV5-1 and TRBV20-1 among them.

In germline, CDR1 is DFQATT, CDR2 SNEGSKA (reference sequence). This CDR3 is 16 amino acids long. Losses at the gene ends were 0 bases for V and 2 bases for J; bases not matched to a gene: 6. TCR beta libraries were prepared from cDNA with unique molecular identifiers. Each batch of about 0.85 to 10 million T cells produced hundreds of thousands of cDNA molecules. TCRdb processed the PCR reads anew with MiXCR; each CDR3 protein has one entry. The sample consists of 600,000 to 750,000 distinct CDR3 sequences, approximately 60% of them appearing once. This clonotype originated in a girl aged 2 to 9 with multiple sclerosis. The chain combines TRBV20-1 with TRBJ2-7, with TRBD2 identical over 11 bases. The specimen sequenced was blood. For the CDR3, the DNA is TGCAGTGCTAGAGATCCCCTAGCGGGGGGTACCTACGAGCAGTACTTC. This translates into CSARDPLAGGTYEQYF.